The 25 T cell receptor beta chains below all came from one sample that was sequenced in a study of cytomegalovirus exposure and HLA in healthy donors. The PCR employed 60 Vbeta primers together with 13 Jbeta primers. Produced via immunoSEQ multiplex PCR; TCRdb's table is partial and in-frame only. The sample contains about 160,000 clones, less than 90% of which appear only once. The sequencing input was PBMCs. All receptors derive from a man aged 18 to 30 in good health and CMV-seronegative.

This chain joins TRBV14 and TRBJ1-2, with no clear D. V gave up 0 bases and J gave up 8 bases, with 10 bases separating them. The CDR3 sequence is 13 residues long. Germline V CDR1 and CDR2: SGHDN, FVKESK. CDR3 region: CASSQDSSGGYTF. CDR3 nucleotides: TGTGCCAGCAGCCAAGACTCCAGCGGGGGCTACACCTTC.

V and J are TRBV28 and TRBJ2-2; 9 bases are a match to TRBD2. V shed 4 bases and J 0 bases; nucleotides not matched to a gene: 9. From germline, CDR1 is MDHEN and CDR2 SYDVKM. The CDR3 runs to 18 residues. In DNA, the CDR3 is TGTGCCAGCAGTTGGTTAGCGGGAGTCTCCACGAACACCGGGGAGCTGTTTTTT. It encodes CASSWLAGVSTNTGELFF.

The chain recombines TRBV5-4 with TRBJ1-2, with 8 bases matching TRBD1. This CDR3 region has 15 residues. V lost 0 bases, J lost 4 bases, and 5 bases stayed unmatched. Germline-derived CDR1 and CDR2 are SGHNT and YYREEE (reference sequence). For the CDR3, the DNA is TGTGCCAGCAGCTTGGACAGGGGGGCTCCCTATGGCTACACCTTC. Amino acids: CASSLDRGAPYGYTF.

Only one count was recorded for this clone. The genes are TRBV6-5 and TRBJ1-5; 7 positions agree with TRBD1. The CDR3 length is 13 residues. Trimming cost V 5 bases and J 4 bases; bases outside gene matches: 2. Germline V gene lookup returns CDR1 MNHEY and CDR2 SVGAGI. CDR3 residues: CASSPGGNQPQHF. Written as DNA, the CDR3 is TGTGCCAGCAGTCCAGGGGGGAATCAGCCCCAGCATTTT.

CDR3: CASRPTGGTGQPQHF. CDR3 sequence (DNA): TGTGCCAGCAGACCGACAGGGGGAACGGGTCAGCCCCAGCATTTT. The J gene is TRBJ1-5, the V gene TRBV6-5; 9 bases fit TRBD1. Trimming took 6 bases from V and 6 from J; bases not matched to a gene: 9. In germline, CDR1 is MNHEY, CDR2 SVGAGI. This CDR3 is built from 15 residues.

This clone occurred a few times. The genes are TRBV5-1 and TRBJ2-3; the match to TRBD2 covers 7 bases. The CDR3 is 16 residues long. Looked up from germline, CDR1 is SGHRS and CDR2 is YFSETQ. The J segment lost 0 bases and the V segment lost 0 bases, leaving 4 bases of the junction unmatched. The CDR3 bases are TGCGCCAGCAGCTTGGGTTCTAGCGGTAGCACAGATACGCAGTATTTT. The encoded protein is CASSLGSSGSTDTQYF.

This CDR3 is CASSIDGRGQPQHF. DNA of the CDR3: TGTGCCAGCAGTATAGACGGCAGGGGGCAGCCCCAGCATTTT. The rearrangement joins TRBV2 to TRBJ1-5, with 7 nucleotides matching TRBD1. The CDR3 consists of 14 residues. The J segment lost 7 bases and the V segment lost 5 bases, leaving 8 bases of the junction unmatched. Germline CDR1 is SNHLY and CDR2 is FYNNEI.

The DNA for the CDR3 is TGTGCCAGCAGCTTAAGGGGGAAAGGGGAGACCCAGTACTTC. This translates into CASSLRGKGETQYF. The chain employs TRBV7-9 and TRBJ2-5; maybe TRBD1 (6 bases). Germline CDR1 and CDR2: SEHNR and FQNEAQ (reference sequence). Deletions cut 2 bases from V and 5 bases from J, with 12 bases between. There are 14 residues in the CDR3.

Points on this clone: The sample contains more than one DNA sequence encoding this CDR3. The chain links TRBV19 to TRBJ2-2, with 11 positions matching TRBD1. Germline trimming cut 7 bases from V and 4 bases from J; bases unmatched to any gene: 11. This CDR3 has 17 residues. Germline V gene lookup returns CDR1 LNHDA and CDR2 SQIVND (reference sequence). The DNA for the CDR3 is TGTGCCAGTATGGGGGACAGGGGGAGGGGCGGCACCGGGGAGCTGTTTTTT. This translates into CASMGDRGRGGTGELFF.

V is TRBV7-3 and J is TRBJ2-5; the D gene is possibly TRBD2 (5 bases). The germline gives CDR1 SGHTA, CDR2 FQGTGA. The CDR3 is made up of 14 amino acids. The germline V and J ends were trimmed by 3 bases and 2 bases, with 10 bases remaining between them. Written as DNA, the CDR3 is TGTGCCAGCAGCTTCACCGGGATTCAAGAGACCCAGTACTTC. Protein sequence: CASSFTGIQETQYF.

This chain links TRBV4-3 with TRBJ1-1; TRBD1 matches 8 bases. CDR1 is LGHNA and CDR2 is YSLEER in the germline V gene. V shed 3 bases and J 3 bases; nucleotides not matched to a gene: 0. This CDR3 has 13 residues. CDR3 protein: CASSQTGDTEAFF. For the CDR3, the DNA is TGCGCCAGCAGCCAGACAGGGGACACTGAAGCTTTCTTT.

The V and J genes are TRBV6-1 and TRBJ2-2; D may be TRBD2 (5 bases). The CDR3 totals 15 residues. The V and J ends lost 2 bases and 6 bases respectively, with 13 bases between them. The germline V gene encodes CDR1 MNHNS and CDR2 SASEGT. CDR3 residues: CASSEWLALSGELFF. The CDR3 region has the DNA TGTGCCAGCAGTGAATGGTTAGCGTTGTCCGGGGAGCTGTTTTTT.

The rearrangement joins TRBV25-1 to TRBJ2-3; D might be TRBD1 (5 bases). The germline V gene has CDR1 MGHDK and CDR2 SYGVNS. V dropped 2 bases and J dropped 3 bases, with 12 bases sitting between them. This CDR3 is 15 amino acids long. CDR3 protein: CASSELGATTDTQYF. In DNA, the CDR3 is TGTGCCAGCAGTGAACTAGGGGCCACTACAGATACGCAGTATTTT.

This clone is a singleton in its sample. The rearrangement uses TRBV28 and TRBJ1-5, with 7 bases aligning to TRBD1. This CDR3 is built from 15 residues. Germline values: CDR1 MDHEN, CDR2 SYDVKM. V was clipped by 8 bases and J by 6 bases; unmatched bases: 13. The CDR3 protein is CASWGERGPGQPQHF. In nucleotides, the CDR3 is TGTGCCAGCTGGGGGGAAAGGGGGCCTGGTCAGCCCCAGCATTTT.

V and J are TRBV5-6 and TRBJ2-7; D might be TRBD1 (6 bases). CDR3 size: 16 residues. Germline V gene data show CDR1 as SGHDT and CDR2 as YYEEEE. The V gene lost 5 bases and the J gene lost 0 bases, with 18 bases spanning the gap. The CDR3: CASSFDPRGSSYEQYF. The CDR3 coding sequence is TGTGCCAGCAGTTTCGATCCTAGGGGGAGCTCCTACGAGCAGTACTTC.

The chain combines TRBV7-2 with TRBJ2-5, with a possible D match to TRBD2 (6 bases). The V and J ends lost 2 bases and 5 bases respectively, with 18 bases between them. Germline CDR1 is SGHTA and CDR2 is FQGNSA. This CDR3 is 16 amino acids long. The CDR3 region is CASSLRTFGSVETQYF. Here the CDR3 DNA reads TGTGCCAGCAGCTTACGAACCTTCGGGAGTGTTGAGACCCAGTACTTC.

V gene TRBV11-2 combines with J gene TRBJ2-7; maybe TRBD2 (7 bases). V lost 5 bases, J lost 6 bases, and 20 bases lay in between. CDR1 is SGHAT, CDR2 FQNNGV, per germline. This CDR3 is built from 15 residues. CDR3 loop: CASSLRGGRVSEQYF. DNA for the CDR3: TGTGCCAGCAGCCTGAGGGGGGGGCGGGTAAGCGAGCAGTACTTC.

Details on this clone: An end of the junction does not agree with germline; a read error may underlie this. The chain carries TRBV30 and TRBJ1-4; 9 bases are shared with TRBD1. The CDR3 consists of 13 residues. Germline V gene lookup returns CDR1 GTSNPN and CDR2 SVGIG (reference sequence). The CDR3 spells CARQDRGNEKLLF. The CDR3 bases are TGTGCCCGCCAGGACAGGGGAAATGAAAAACTGCTTTTT. Supplemented by reference TRBV30 and TRBJ1-4, the full variable domain reads SQTIHQWPATLVQPVGSPLSLECTVEGTSNPNLYWYRQAAGRGLQLLFYSVGIGQISSEVPQNLSASRPQDRQFILSSKKLLLSDSGFYLCARQDRGNEKLLFGSGTQLSVL.

The V call is TRBV10-3, the J call TRBJ1-5, with unresolved D. The CDR3 extends over 12 amino acids. The germline V and J ends were trimmed by 4 bases and 3 bases, with 4 bases remaining between them. CDR1 is ENHRY, CDR2 SYGVKD, per germline. The CDR3 loop is CAISVNNQPQHF. DNA for the CDR3: TGTGCCATCAGTGTTAACAATCAGCCCCAGCATTTT.

V is TRBV27 and J is TRBJ2-1; 12 positions agree with TRBD2. The CDR3 contains 15 residues. Per the germline V gene, CDR1 is MNHEY and CDR2 is SMNVEV (reference sequence). The trim removed 5 bases at V and 9 bases at J, leaving 8 bases unmatched. The DNA for the CDR3 is TGTGCCAGCAGTCTCAGACTAGCGGGAGTAGTTGAGCAGTTCTTC. Translation gives CASSLRLAGVVEQFF.

V gene TRBV11-2 combines with J gene TRBJ2-1, with D unresolved. This CDR3 spans 14 amino acids. Trimming pared 4 bases from V and 5 bases from J, leaving 12 bases between. CDR1 and CDR2 from the germline V gene are SGHAT and FQNNGV. This chain's CDR3 is CASSSLPRDNEQFF. The CDR3 DNA reads TGTGCCAGCAGCTCCCTCCCTCGGGACAATGAGCAGTTCTTC. Full variable domain (missing parts from reference TRBV11-2 and TRBJ2-1): EAGVAQSPRYKIIEKRQSVAFWCNPISGHATLYWYQQILGQGPKLLIQFQNNGVVDDSQLPKDRFSAERLKGVDSTLKIQPAKLEDSAVYLCASSSLPRDNEQFFGPGTRLTVL.

The chain is built from TRBV7-8 and TRBJ1-5, with 9 bases identical to TRBD1. Per germline, CDR1 SGHVS and CDR2 FQNEAQ. The CDR3 extends over 15 amino acids. The J segment lost 3 bases and the V segment lost 5 bases, leaving 5 bases of the junction unmatched. CDR3 in amino acids: CASSTRTGDNQPQHF. The CDR3 nucleotides read TGTGCCAGCAGCACCCGGACAGGGGACAATCAGCCCCAGCATTTT.

The chain recombines TRBV7-6 with TRBJ1-4; D is uncertain. The V and J ends lost 0 bases and 0 bases respectively, with 14 bases between them. Germline lookup yields CDR1 SGHVS and CDR2 FNYEAQ. The CDR3 spans 18 residues. Here the CDR3 reads CASSLAVQTLTTNEKLFF. The CDR3 DNA is TGTGCCAGCAGCTTAGCCGTCCAGACTTTAACAACTAATGAAAAACTGTTTTTT.

This chain uses TRBV28 with TRBJ2-5; a weak D match, TRBD2 (6 bases). This CDR3 contains 17 residues. Germline V lookup: CDR1 MDHEN, CDR2 SYDVKM. Trimming removed 4 bases at V and 7 bases at J, with 25 bases between. CDR3 DNA: TGTGCCAGCAGTTCCACTAGGGACTTGTGGGGTGGCCGGACCCAGTACTTC. This gives the protein CASSSTRDLWGGRTQYF.

This clone was seen a handful of times. V and J are TRBV5-6 and TRBJ1-2; possible D gene TRBD1, 6 bases. This CDR3 comprises 15 residues. Trimming pared 7 bases from V and 7 bases from J, leaving 23 bases between. The germline gives CDR1 SGHDT, CDR2 YYEEEE. The CDR3 reads CASRQGNPSIGGYTF. CDR3 coding DNA: TGTGCCAGCCGGCAGGGGAATCCATCGATTGGTGGCTACACCTTC. The full variable domain, completed using reference TRBV5-6 and TRBJ1-2, is DAGVTQSPTHLIKTRGQQVTLRCSPKSGHDTVSWYQQALGQGPQFIFQYYEEEERQRGNFPDRFSGHQFPNYSSELNVNALLLGDSALYLCASRQGNPSIGGYTFGSGTRLTVV.